This T cell receptor (beta chain) was obtained from a study of blood T cell repertoires in COVID-19. Whole-study context: Material from acute and convalescent COVID-19 was sourced from the United States, Italy and Spain. T cells, B-cell-depleted T cells, or PBMCs provided the cDNA or gDNA that served as material.

As handled by the study authors: By means of reference gene primer amplification, nucleated cell counts were estimated. Generated by immunoSEQ multiplex PCR, the TCRdb table keeps only in-frame clones and is missing some. From that table come the V and J calls and clone size; the DNA was used to work out D and trimming. The data contain over 150,000 clones, approximately 87% of them singletons. Enrolled during active infection, Seattle patients were then followed longitudinally. The sample was peripheral blood. The source is a woman between 70 and 85 years old with COVID-19, enrolled during active disease.

CDR3 nucleotides: TGTGCCAGCAGCCAGGACAACTCCTATAATTCACCCCTCCACTTT. Its translation is CASSQDNSYNSPLHF. The rearrangement links TRBV3-1 (or the pseudogene TRBV3-2) to TRBJ1-6, with D possibly matching TRBD1 (5 bases). The germline CDR1 and CDR2 sequences are LGHDT and YNNKEL (reference sequence). Between the trimmed V and J ends, which lost 3 bases and 0 bases, there was a span of 6 bases. The CDR3 loop spans 15 amino acids.